The 29 T cell receptor beta chains below all came from one sample that was sequenced in a study of blood T cell repertoires in COVID-19. Sequencing used immunoSEQ multiplex PCR; TCRdb keeps in-frame clones, though not all of them. Of 85,000 to 100,000 clones in the sample, almost 90% are singletons; the top ten hold 2.1%. Material: peripheral blood. Receptors were obtained from a man over 45 with COVID-19, enrolled during active disease.

This clone appeared a few times. The rearrangement joins TRBV4-1 to TRBJ1-1, with unresolved D. CDR3 length: 13 amino acids. V lost 0 bases, J lost 3 bases, and 5 bases lay in between. The germline V gene encodes CDR1 MGHRA and CDR2 YSYEKL. The CDR3 DNA sequence: TGCGCCAGCAGCCAAGATCGGGACACTGAAGCTTTCTTT. Its protein is CASSQDRDTEAFF.

CDR3 amino acids: CASSLGATEQFF. The CDR3 nucleotides are TGTGCCAGCAGCTTAGGAGCCACTGAGCAGTTCTTC. V and J are TRBV7-9 and TRBJ2-1; D gene unclear. Trimming cost V 1 base and J 9 bases, with 7 bases left between them. This CDR3 has 12 amino acids. Germline assignment: CDR1 SEHNR and CDR2 FQNEAQ (reference sequence).

This clone was detected only once. The chain couples TRBV2 to TRBJ1-1, with TRBD1 matching 10 bases. Germline V lookup: CDR1 SNHLY, CDR2 FYNNEI. The CDR3 extends over 17 amino acids. The trim removed 6 bases at V and 2 bases at J, leaving 12 bases unmatched. CDR3 sequence (DNA): TGTGCCAGCAGAATAAGTCGGGACAGGGGCCTCAACACTGAAGCTTTCTTT. This encodes CASRISRDRGLNTEAFF.

The rearrangement uses TRBV7-3 and TRBJ1-1, with 8 bases that match TRBD1. The length of the CDR3 is 14 residues. Germline trimming cut 5 bases from V and 3 bases from J; bases unmatched to any gene: 5. The germline gives CDR1 SGHTA, CDR2 FQGTGA. The CDR3 is CASSPGTGYTEAFF. The CDR3 DNA reads TGTGCCAGCAGCCCTGGGACAGGCTACACTGAAGCTTTCTTT.

The chain joins TRBV10-3 to TRBJ1-1; TRBD1 matches 9 bases. The germline gives CDR1 ENHRY, CDR2 SYGVKD. The CDR3 is 17 residues long. Unmatched junction bases numbered 8, after V lost 0 bases and J lost 3 bases. The CDR3 DNA reads as TGTGCCATCAGTGAGTCGGGGACAGGGTTTAGAGACACTGAAGCTTTCTTT. Amino acids: CAISESGTGFRDTEAFF.

This clone was observed a few times. This chain joins TRBV6-2 or TRBV6-3 and TRBJ1-2; 8 bases match TRBD1. The V segment lost 6 bases and the J segment 6 bases; nucleotides outside the gene matches: 9. This CDR3 has 14 residues. Germline V lookup: CDR1 MNHEY, CDR2 SVGEGT. For the CDR3, the DNA is TGTGCCAGCAGCACATACAGGGGGAATAATGGCTACACCTTC. Translating it yields CASSTYRGNNGYTF.

This chain links TRBV7-9 with TRBJ1-3; 8 bases are shared with TRBD1. The germline V gene encodes CDR1 SEHNR and CDR2 FQNEAQ (reference sequence). V was pared by 1 base and J by 7 bases, with 9 bases of the junction left unmatched. CDR3 length: 16 amino acids. CDR3 loop: CASSLGGTGRGNTIYF. In nucleotides, the CDR3 is TGTGCCAGCAGCTTAGGAGGGACAGGCAGAGGGAACACCATATATTTT.

CDR3 DNA: TGTGCCAGCAGCCAGGGACAGAAAAGCTCTGGAAACACCATATATTTT. Translating gives CASSQGQKSSGNTIYF. This chain links TRBV4-2 with TRBJ1-3; 7 bases align to TRBD1. Trimming removed 3 bases from V and 0 bases from J; junction bases left unmatched: 5. The CDR3 spans 16 residues. Germline CDR1 is LGHNA and CDR2 is YNFKEQ.

J is TRBJ1-3 and V is TRBV5-1; perhaps TRBD1 as D (5 bases). Trimming cost V 0 bases and J 4 bases, with 14 bases left between them. Germline CDR1 reads SGHRS; CDR2 reads YFSETQ. This CDR3 is 16 amino acids long. The CDR3 DNA sequence: TGCGCCAGCAGCTTGGATTGGGCAGGGCAGGGAAACACCATATATTTT. Encoded protein: CASSLDWAGQGNTIYF.

The chain is built from TRBV6-2 or TRBV6-3 and TRBJ2-3; 14 bases agree with TRBD2. The CDR3 loop spans 18 amino acids. CDR1 is MNHEY, CDR2 SVGEGT, per germline. V was clipped by 5 bases and J by 0 bases; unmatched bases: 7. CDR3 sequence: CASSVGLAGDLSTDTQYF. For the CDR3, the DNA is TGTGCCAGCAGTGTGGGACTAGCGGGGGACTTAAGCACAGATACGCAGTATTTT.

The rearrangement uses TRBV6-5 and TRBJ1-1; 9 bases match TRBD1. V lost 7 bases to trimming and J lost 4 bases; unmatched junction nucleotides: 7. Germline CDR1 is MNHEY and CDR2 is SVGAGI. CDR3 size: 14 residues. The CDR3 sequence is CASMNDRGGTEAFF. For the CDR3, the DNA is TGTGCCAGCATGAACGACAGGGGGGGCACTGAAGCTTTCTTT.

The genes are TRBV7-2 and TRBJ1-2; tentative D call: TRBD1 (6 bases). From germline, CDR1 is SGHTA and CDR2 FQGNSA. The CDR3 is made up of 16 amino acids. V was cut by 5 bases and J by 4 bases, with 20 bases left in between. Written as DNA, the CDR3 is TGTGCCAGCAGCCCCGATGGGGGCGGGCTGGGCTATGGCTACACCTTC. The encoded protein is CASSPDGGGLGYGYTF.

On this clone: Different DNA sequences within this sample yield the same CDR3. The V gene is TRBV4-2, the J gene TRBJ2-2, with 7 bases identical to TRBD1. The ends lost 1 base at V and 5 bases at J; junction bases unmatched: 4. Germline values: CDR1 LGHNA, CDR2 YNFKEQ. CDR3 length: 15 residues. The CDR3 DNA sequence: TGTGCCAGCAGCCAAGGGGACAGCCTAACCGGGGAGCTGTTTTTT. Residues: CASSQGDSLTGELFF.

This clone was counted a single time. This chain connects TRBV6-5 to TRBJ2-7; D may be TRBD2 (6 bases). Trimming shortened V by 5 bases and J by 7 bases, and 18 bases separated the two germline ends. Per germline, CDR1 MNHEY and CDR2 SVGAGI. The CDR3 sequence is 14 residues long. CDR3 loop: CASSILSAGGEQYF. CDR3 in DNA: TGTGCCAGCAGTATACTCTCGGCCGGGGGTGAGCAGTACTTC.

The chain carries TRBV18 and TRBJ2-2; 10 nucleotides line up with TRBD1. With V trimmed by 4 bases and J by 3 bases, 2 bases remained unmatched. This CDR3 is built from 15 residues. Germline values: CDR1 KGHSH, CDR2 LQKENI. Here the CDR3 DNA reads TGTGCCAGCTCACTGACAGGGGGCGACACCGGGGAGCTGTTTTTT. Encoded protein: CASSLTGGDTGELFF.

The V and J genes are TRBV7-8 and TRBJ2-7; maybe TRBD2 (6 bases). V was trimmed by 2 bases and J by 4 bases, leaving 12 bases between them. The CDR3 runs 14 residues. The germline gives CDR1 SGHVS, CDR2 FQNEAQ. Written as DNA, the CDR3 is TGTGCCAGCAGCTTAATCTGGGGGGAGTACGAGCAGTACTTC. Protein: CASSLIWGEYEQYF.

The chain employs TRBV28 and TRBJ1-2; perhaps TRBD1 as D (6 bases). V was cut by 5 bases and J by 8 bases, with 12 bases left in between. The germline V gene has CDR1 MDHEN and CDR2 SYDVKM. The CDR3 is 12 residues long. CDR3 coding DNA: TGTGCCAGCAGTAACACAGGGCTGGGCTACACCTTC. Translation gives CASSNTGLGYTF.

The chain is built from TRBV6-5 and TRBJ1-5; unclear D gene. V lost 6 bases, J lost 1 base, and 13 bases lay in between. The CDR3 contains 15 residues. Germline CDR1 is MNHEY and CDR2 is SVGAGI. Here the CDR3 reads CASRKGSKSNQPQHF. The CDR3 nucleotides are TGTGCCAGCAGAAAAGGGAGTAAGAGCAATCAGCCCCAGCATTTT.

This chain connects TRBV2 to TRBJ1-1; D may be TRBD1 (5 bases). The ends were cut back, 5 bases at V and 5 bases at J, with 12 bases in the middle. Germline assignment: CDR1 SNHLY and CDR2 FYNNEI. The CDR3 contains 13 residues. CDR3 in amino acids: CASSREGRTEAFF. CDR3 nucleotide sequence: TGTGCCAGCAGTCGGGAGGGGCGGACTGAAGCTTTCTTT.

This sequence joins TRBV4-2 and TRBJ1-1; TRBD1 might be the D (6 bases). V was pared by 1 base and J by 3 bases, with 12 bases between. Germline CDR1 and CDR2: LGHNA and YNFKEQ. This CDR3 contains 15 residues. CDR3 nucleotides: TGTGCCAGCAGCCAAGGACAGGTCGGGGACACTGAAGCTTTCTTT. As protein: CASSQGQVGDTEAFF.

A single count supports this clone. The chain carries TRBV27 and TRBJ1-1; tentatively, D is TRBD1 (6 bases). The germline V and J ends were trimmed by 5 bases and 1 base, with 17 bases remaining between them. The CDR3 runs to 16 residues. In germline, CDR1 is MNHEY, CDR2 SMNVEV (reference sequence). The CDR3, as DNA: TGTGCCAGCAGTGGCGCCCCCGGGACAAGGAACACTGAAGCTTTCTTT. Translated: CASSGAPGTRNTEAFF.

The CDR3 region is CATSESGRHSGNTIYF. The DNA for the CDR3 is TGTGCCACCAGTGAGTCAGGAAGACATTCTGGAAACACCATATATTTT. This chain links TRBV24-1 with TRBJ1-3; unclear D gene. Germline CDR1 and CDR2: KGHDR and SFDVKD. Trimming cost V 4 bases and J 1 base, with 13 bases left between them. The CDR3 extends over 16 amino acids.

This clone was detected once. V is TRBV5-4 and J is TRBJ2-5; 8 positions agree with TRBD2. The V and J ends lost 4 bases and 2 bases, in that order; junction bases with no gene match: 7. CDR3 length: 15 residues. The germline V gene has CDR1 SGHNT and CDR2 YYREEE (reference sequence). The CDR3 loop is CASSRQRGPQETQYF. The CDR3 nucleotides are TGTGCCAGCAGCCGCCAGCGGGGGCCACAAGAGACCCAGTACTTC.

The V call is TRBV5-1, the J call TRBJ2-3; D not resolved. CDR1 and CDR2 from the germline V gene are SGHRS and YFSETQ. CDR3 length: 14 residues. V lost 0 bases and J lost 3, with 8 bases in between. This CDR3 is CASSLAQVTDTQYF. The DNA of the CDR3 is TGCGCCAGCAGCTTGGCCCAGGTGACAGATACGCAGTATTTT. Using reference TRBV5-1 and TRBJ2-3 for the parts outside the CDR3, the full variable domain is KAGVTQTPRYLIKTRGQQVTLSCSPISGHRSVSWYQQTPGQGLQFLFEYFSETQRNKGNFPGRFSGRQFSNSRSEMNVSTLELGDSALYLCASSLAQVTDTQYFGPGTRLTVL.

The chain recombines TRBV7-9 with TRBJ1-3; tentatively, D is TRBD1 (6 bases). CDR1 is SEHNR, CDR2 FQNEAQ, per germline (reference sequence). V lost 3 bases and J 0 bases, leaving 12 bases between the germline ends. The CDR3 loop spans 16 amino acids. DNA of the CDR3: TGTGCCAGCAGCTTGTTGAACAGGGACTCTGGAAACACCATATATTTT. Its translation is CASSLLNRDSGNTIYF.

This clone was seen once. V usage is TRBV27 and J usage is TRBJ1-5, with D maybe TRBD1 (6 bases). CDR3 length equals 17 residues. CDR1 and CDR2 from the germline V gene are MNHEY and SMNVEV (reference sequence). Trimming removed 6 bases from V and 2 bases from J, with 20 bases in between. The CDR3 DNA is TGTGCCAGCAGGTCTTTAGTCAGGGGCCGAGGCAATCAGCCCCAGCATTTT. Encoded protein: CASRSLVRGRGNQPQHF.

The J gene is TRBJ2-7, the V gene TRBV28, with D perhaps matching TRBD1 (5 bases). There are 16 residues in the CDR3. V lost 4 bases and J 2 bases, leaving 18 bases between the germline ends. From germline, CDR1 is MDHEN and CDR2 SYDVKM. CDR3 in DNA: TGTGCCAGCAGTTCCTCAGGGCCCCCATATACCTACGAGCAGTACTTC. Its protein is CASSSSGPPYTYEQYF.

The chain couples TRBV4-1 to TRBJ2-5, with D perhaps TRBD2 (5 bases). V was shortened by 4 bases and J by 5 bases, with 11 bases between the two germline ends. The germline V gene encodes CDR1 MGHRA and CDR2 YSYEKL. The CDR3 is 13 amino acids. The CDR3 nucleotides read TGCGCCAGCAGCCGGAGGTCGGCGGAGACCCAGTACTTC. This encodes CASSRRSAETQYF.

This clone appeared a single time. The V gene is TRBV18, the J gene TRBJ2-3; TRBD2 agrees at 8 bases. The CDR3 spans 16 residues. CDR1 and CDR2 (germline): KGHSH, LQKENI. V lost 2 bases to trimming and J lost 13 bases; unmatched junction nucleotides: 17. CDR3 in amino acids: CASSPTGGNRDGVEYF. In DNA form, the CDR3 reads TGTGCCAGCTCACCAACGGGGGGGAACCGGGACGGAGTAGAGTATTTT.